The next 18 T cell receptor beta chains were all read from a single sample in a study of regulatory T cells in long-lasting Graves disease. Time point noted: newly diagnosed GD, antithyroid drugs for less than 3 months. Preparation of the TCR library used RNA extracted from PBMCs. According to the study, TCR beta libraries were built with iRepertoire HTBI primers and CDR3-region Arm-PCR. MiXCR, run by TCRdb on the multiplex PCR reads, gives a single entry per CDR3 protein. The sample records about 330,000 distinct CDR3 sequences, 15% to 20% being singletons. Separately, the same data were catalogued under a study of T cells in Graves' hyperthyroidism and ophthalmopathy.

Source: peripheral blood mononuclear cells (PBMCs), taken at new diagnosis, from a patient treated with antithyroid drugs. These receptors were obtained from a woman younger than 30 with Graves disease.

There are many counts of this clonotype. Its ends do not fully match the called genes, so a read error is possible. The gene calls are TRBV10-1 and TRBJ2-1; 10 positions match TRBD2. This CDR3 has 15 residues. Germline-derived CDR1 and CDR2 are WNHNN and SYGVQD (reference sequence). CDR3 protein: CASSRTSGDYNEQFF. The CDR3 nucleotides are TGTGCCAGCAGCAGGACTAGCGGAGACTACAATGAGCAGTTCTTC.

The DNA of the CDR3 is TGCGCCAGCAGCTTGTTTGGTCCAGGAAGCGCCGGCTACACCTTC. It is translated as CASSLFGPGSAGYTF. This chain links TRBV5-1 with TRBJ1-2; no definite D call. The CDR3 covers 15 residues. Trimming took 1 base from V and 8 from J, leaving 18 bases between them. Germline V CDR1 and CDR2: SGHRS, YFSETQ.

This clonotype occurred a few times. The rearrangement joins TRBV12-3 or TRBV12-4 to TRBJ2-5, with 12 bases aligning to TRBD2. Trimming cost V 6 bases and J 5 bases; bases outside gene matches: 7. There are 15 residues in the CDR3. The CDR3 loop reads CASRPGLAGRETQYF. CDR3 coding DNA: TGTGCCAGCAGACCCGGACTAGCGGGACGGGAGACCCAGTACTTC.

Worth noting for this clonotype: A much bigger clone sits one base away, suggesting this may be a read error. In DNA, the CDR3 is TGCAGTGCTGCGGGAGAGGGGCAGTACTTC. It is translated as CSAAGEGQYF. The chain employs TRBV20-1 and TRBJ2-7, with TRBD2 matching over 7 bases. The V segment lost 5 bases and the J segment 9 bases; nucleotides outside the gene matches: 4. The CDR3 is made up of 10 amino acids. Germline CDR1 reads DFQATT; CDR2 reads SNEGSKA (reference sequence).

This clonotype was detected ten times or more. V gene TRBV18 combines with J gene TRBJ1-2; 10 nucleotides align to TRBD1. This CDR3 is built from 15 residues. Losses at the gene ends were 8 bases for V and 2 bases for J; bases not matched to a gene: 8. CDR1 KGHSH and CDR2 LQKENI come from the germline V gene. CDR3 sequence reads: CASSPAGQGNYGYTF. As DNA, the CDR3 is TGTGCCAGCAGTCCCGCGGGACAGGGGAACTATGGCTACACCTTC.

The V call is TRBV6-4, the J call TRBJ2-2; tentative D call: TRBD1 (5 bases). Germline loops: CDR1 MRHNA, CDR2 SNTAGT. V dropped 2 bases and J dropped 0 bases, with 10 bases sitting between them. The CDR3 sequence is 16 residues long. CDR3 region: CASSDGGQTNTGELFF. In nucleotides, the CDR3 is TGTGCCAGCAGTGACGGTGGACAAACGAACACCGGGGAGCTGTTTTTT.

This clonotype was seen many times. In nucleotides, the CDR3 is TGTGCCAGCAGCCCCCCCGGACAAGAGACCCAGTACTTC. Protein product: CASSPPGQETQYF. The chain couples TRBV7-3 to TRBJ2-5; no firm D call. Germline V lookup: CDR1 SGHTA, CDR2 FQGTGA. The length of the CDR3 is 13 residues. V lost 5 bases and J lost 2, with 9 bases in between.

Many counts were recorded for this clonotype. This chain links TRBV5-1 with TRBJ2-2; D gene ambiguous. The CDR3 sequence is 15 residues long. Per the germline V gene, CDR1 is SGHRS and CDR2 is YFSETQ. Trimming left V 4 bases short and J 3 bases short, with 13 bases between. The DNA for the CDR3 is TGCGCCAGCAGCCTCCGAGGTAGGGACACCGGGGAGCTGTTTTTT. Translating gives CASSLRGRDTGELFF. The entire variable domain, with the rest obtained from reference TRBV5-1 and TRBJ2-2, is as follows: KAGVTQTPRYLIKTRGQQVTLSCSPISGHRSVSWYQQTPGQGLQFLFEYFSETQRNKGNFPGRFSGRQFSNSRSEMNVSTLELGDSALYLCASSLRGRDTGELFFGEGSRLTVL.

This clonotype has more than one count but fewer than ten. This could be a read error, since a much larger clone is one nucleotide away. The chain combines TRBV7-3 with TRBJ2-2; D may be TRBD2 (5 bases). The germline CDR1 and CDR2 sequences are SGHTA and FQGTGA. The CDR3 contains 13 residues. The CDR3 protein is CASSLGSTGELLF. For the CDR3, the DNA is TGTGCCAGCAGCTTAGGGTCTACCGGGGAGCTGCTTTTT. The entire variable domain, with the rest obtained from reference TRBV7-3 and TRBJ2-2, is as follows: GAGVSQTPSNKVTEKGKYVELRCDPISGHTALYWYRQSLGQGPEFLIYFQGTGAADDSGLPNDRFFAVRPEGSVSTLKIQRTERGDSAVYLCASSLGSTGELLFGEGSRLTVL.

The chain employs TRBV3-1 and TRBJ2-4, with no clear D. This CDR3 contains 11 residues. CDR1 and CDR2 (germline): LGHDT, YNNKEL (reference sequence). With 11 bases removed from V and 5 bases from J, the gap between germline ends came to 10 bases. The CDR3 DNA reads TGTGCCTGCACCCAAGAAAACATTCAGTACTTC. It translates to CACTQENIQYF.

At least ten counts were recorded for this clonotype. V usage is TRBV2 and J usage is TRBJ1-6; 9 bases align to TRBD1. Germline-derived CDR1 and CDR2 are SNHLY and FYNNEI. The CDR3 is 14 amino acids. V was clipped by 5 bases and J by 9 bases; unmatched bases: 5. Written as DNA, the CDR3 is TGTGCCAGCAGTCCAGGACAGGGGACTTCACCCCTCCACTTT. It specifies CASSPGQGTSPLHF.

A word on this clonotype: Mismatch with germline at one junction end may stem from a read error. The rearrangement joins TRBV19 to TRBJ1-1, with D perhaps TRBD1 (5 bases). This CDR3 comprises 12 residues. Per the germline V gene, CDR1 is LNHDA and CDR2 is SQIVND (reference sequence). For the CDR3, the DNA is TGTGCCAGTAGTACCCTCTCGGGACCAACGGTCTTT. Its translation: CASSTLSGPTVF.

Concerning this clonotype: A much larger clone lies one base from this, so it may be a read error. The rearrangement links TRBV2 to TRBJ2-3; possible D gene TRBD2, 6 bases. Germline V gene lookup returns CDR1 SNHLY and CDR2 FYNNEI. The CDR3 sequence is 15 residues long. CDR3 nucleotides: TGTGTCAGCAGTGAAGCGGGCTTTAGCACAGATACGCAGTATTTT. Encoded protein: CVSSEAGFSTDTQYF.

Many counts were recorded for this clonotype. This rearrangement joins TRBV9 to TRBJ2-2; TRBD2 aligns across 11 bases. This CDR3 has 16 amino acids. The V and J ends lost 2 bases and 8 bases, in that order; junction bases with no gene match: 8. CDR1 is SGDLS and CDR2 is YYNGEE in the germline V gene. The DNA of the CDR3 is TGTGCCAGCAGCGTGGGACTAGCGGCTACCTCTGGGGAGCTGTTTTTT. Amino acids: CASSVGLAATSGELFF.

Details on this clonotype: This may be a read error: a much more frequent sequence differs by one nucleotide. V usage is TRBV5-5 and J usage is TRBJ2-7; D may be TRBD2 (8 bases). The CDR3 runs to 19 residues. Trimming stripped 0 bases from V and 2 bases from J, with 24 bases between. Looked up from germline, CDR1 is SGHKS and CDR2 is YYEKEE (reference sequence). The CDR3 reads CASSLDTGGYPQGAYEQYF. CDR3 coding DNA: TGTGCCAGCAGCTTGGATACGGGGGGGTACCCGCAGGGGGCCTACGAGCAGTACTTC.

This clonotype was counted at least ten times. V is TRBV6-1 and J is TRBJ1-4; TRBD1 aligns across 11 bases. With V trimmed by 1 base and J by 8 bases, 6 bases remained unmatched. The germline gives CDR1 MNHNS, CDR2 SASEGT. The CDR3 sequence is 16 residues long. Here the CDR3 reads CASSEEPGQGGEKLFF. CDR3 DNA sequence: TGTGCCAGCAGTGAAGAACCGGGACAGGGGGGGGAAAAACTGTTTTTT.

The V gene is TRBV20-1, the J gene TRBJ2-1, with 12 nucleotides matching TRBD2. J gave up 2 bases and V 4 bases, and 3 bases lay outside the gene matches. The V gene's germline CDR1 is DFQATT and CDR2 SNEGSKA (reference sequence). The CDR3 spans 15 residues. The CDR3 protein is CSATTSGSTYNEQFF. DNA of the CDR3: TGCAGTGCTACGACTAGCGGGAGCACCTACAATGAGCAGTTCTTC.

Turning to this clonotype: At one end the junction does not follow the germline gene, possibly because of a read error. The chain has TRBV20-1 and TRBJ2-1; possible D gene TRBD2, 7 bases. The CDR3 consists of 16 residues. CDR1 DFQATT and CDR2 SNEGSKA come from the germline V gene (reference sequence). The CDR3 DNA reads as TGCAGTGCTCTTGCCTGGGCGGGGGCGACCTACAAGGAGCAGTTCTTC. Its translation is CSALAWAGATYKEQFF.